The source of this T cell receptor beta chain is a study of blood T cells in healthy people across ages. A few counts support this clonotype. A second PCR, run for about 6 to 12 cycles, used a sample-barcoded 5' primer plus a J-beta primer mix. MiXCR was run by TCRdb on the 5' RACE reads, yielding one entry per CDR3 protein. The table has roughly 790,000 distinct CDR3 sequences, roughly two fifths seen once. The clonotype originates from an older woman in good health. Sequenced: blood.

CDR3 DNA sequence: TGTGCCAGCAGGCTCAGCGGGACGGACTCCTACGAGCAGTACTTC. Translation gives CASRLSGTDSYEQYF. V is TRBV27 and J is TRBJ2-7; 7 nucleotides align to TRBD2. From germline, CDR1 is MNHEY and CDR2 SMNVEV (reference sequence). The CDR3 runs to 15 residues. Trimming at V came to 6 bases and at J to 0 bases, leaving 8 bases not matched to a gene.